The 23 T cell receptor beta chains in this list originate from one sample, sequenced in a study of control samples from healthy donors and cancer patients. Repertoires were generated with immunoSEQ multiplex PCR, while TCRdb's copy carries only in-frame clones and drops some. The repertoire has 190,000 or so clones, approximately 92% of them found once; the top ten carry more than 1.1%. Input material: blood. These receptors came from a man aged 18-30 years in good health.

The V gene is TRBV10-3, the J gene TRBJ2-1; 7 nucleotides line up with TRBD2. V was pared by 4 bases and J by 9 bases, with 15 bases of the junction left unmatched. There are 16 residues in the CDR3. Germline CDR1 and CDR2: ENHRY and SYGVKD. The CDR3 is CAISVAASGVEGEQFF. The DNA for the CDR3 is TGTGCCATCAGTGTCGCGGCGAGCGGGGTGGAGGGTGAGCAGTTCTTC.

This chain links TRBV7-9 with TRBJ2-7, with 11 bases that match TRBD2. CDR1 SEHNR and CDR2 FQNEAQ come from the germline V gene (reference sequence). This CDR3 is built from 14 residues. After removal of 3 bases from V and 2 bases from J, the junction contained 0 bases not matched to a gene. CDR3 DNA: TGTGCCAGCAGCTTGACTAGCGGGGCCTACGAGCAGTACTTC. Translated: CASSLTSGAYEQYF.

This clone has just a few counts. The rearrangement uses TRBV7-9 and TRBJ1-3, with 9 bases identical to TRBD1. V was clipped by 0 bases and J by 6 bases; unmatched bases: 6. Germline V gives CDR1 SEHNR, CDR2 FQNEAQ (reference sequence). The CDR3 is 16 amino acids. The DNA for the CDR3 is TGTGCCAGCAGCTTAGCCGCCACAGGGGGCGAAAACACCATATATTTT. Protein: CASSLAATGGENTIYF.

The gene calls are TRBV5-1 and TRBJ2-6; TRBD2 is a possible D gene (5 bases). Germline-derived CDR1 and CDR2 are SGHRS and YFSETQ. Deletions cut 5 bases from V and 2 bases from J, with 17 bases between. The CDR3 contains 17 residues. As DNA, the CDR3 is TGCGCCAGCAGTCCAGAACCACTAGTTGCTGGGGCCAACGTCCTGACTTTC. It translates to CASSPEPLVAGANVLTF.

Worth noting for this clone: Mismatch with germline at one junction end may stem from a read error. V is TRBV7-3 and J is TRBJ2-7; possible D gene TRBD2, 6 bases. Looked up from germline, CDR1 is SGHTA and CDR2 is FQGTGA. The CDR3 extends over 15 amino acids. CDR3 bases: TGTGCCAGCAGCCCAGGACCAACGGAGGGCTACCAGCAGTACTTC. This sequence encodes CASSPGPTEGYQQYF. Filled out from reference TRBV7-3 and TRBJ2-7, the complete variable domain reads GAGVSQTPSNKVTEKGKYVELRCDPISGHTALYWYRQSLGQGPEFLIYFQGTGAADDSGLPNDRFFAVRPEGSVSTLKIQRTERGDSAVYLCASSPGPTEGYQQYFGPGTRLTVT.

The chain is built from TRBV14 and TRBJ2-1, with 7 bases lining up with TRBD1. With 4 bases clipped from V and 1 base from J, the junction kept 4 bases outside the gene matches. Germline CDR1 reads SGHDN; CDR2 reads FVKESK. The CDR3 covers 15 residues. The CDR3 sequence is CASSPQGSSYNEQFF. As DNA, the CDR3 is TGTGCCAGCAGCCCACAGGGGAGTTCCTACAATGAGCAGTTCTTC. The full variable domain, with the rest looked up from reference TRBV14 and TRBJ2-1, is EAGVTQFPSHSVIEKGQTVTLRCDPISGHDNLYWYRRVMGKEIKFLLHFVKESKQDESGMPNNRFLAERTGGTYSTLKVQPAELEDSGVYFCASSPQGSSYNEQFFGPGTRLTVL.

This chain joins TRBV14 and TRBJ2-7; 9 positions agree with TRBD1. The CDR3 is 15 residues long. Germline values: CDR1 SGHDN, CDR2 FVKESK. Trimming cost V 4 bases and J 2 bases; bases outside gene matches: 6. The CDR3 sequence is CASSRLRQGAYEQYF. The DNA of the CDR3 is TGTGCCAGCAGCCGCCTTCGACAGGGGGCCTACGAGCAGTACTTC.

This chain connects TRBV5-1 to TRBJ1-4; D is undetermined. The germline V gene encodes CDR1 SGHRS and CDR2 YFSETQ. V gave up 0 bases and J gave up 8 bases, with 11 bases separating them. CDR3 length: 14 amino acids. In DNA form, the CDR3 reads TGCGCCAGCAGCTTGGCCGTCGCCGGGGAAAAACTGTTTTTT. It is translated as CASSLAVAGEKLFF.

DNA of the CDR3: TGTGCCAGCTCCGCCTCGGGACAGCCTAATTCACCCCTCCACTTT. This gives the protein CASSASGQPNSPLHF. This chain joins TRBV18 and TRBJ1-6; 7 positions agree with TRBD1. The CDR3 has 15 residues. V gave up 6 bases and J gave up 6 bases; unmatched junction bases: 8. The germline V gene has CDR1 KGHSH and CDR2 LQKENI.

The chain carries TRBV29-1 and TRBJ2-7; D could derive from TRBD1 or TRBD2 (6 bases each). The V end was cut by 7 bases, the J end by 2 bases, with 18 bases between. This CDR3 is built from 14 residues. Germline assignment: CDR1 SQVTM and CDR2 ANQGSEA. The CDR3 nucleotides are TGCAGCGCCGGAGGGGGTTCGGGGACCTACGAGCAGTACTTC. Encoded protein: CSAGGGSGTYEQYF.

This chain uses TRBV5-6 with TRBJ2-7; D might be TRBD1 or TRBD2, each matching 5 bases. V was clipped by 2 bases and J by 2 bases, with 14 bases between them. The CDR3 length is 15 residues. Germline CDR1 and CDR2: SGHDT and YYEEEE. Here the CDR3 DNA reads TGTGCCAGCAGCTTTGGGGCAGGGACGGCCTACGAGCAGTACTTC. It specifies CASSFGAGTAYEQYF.

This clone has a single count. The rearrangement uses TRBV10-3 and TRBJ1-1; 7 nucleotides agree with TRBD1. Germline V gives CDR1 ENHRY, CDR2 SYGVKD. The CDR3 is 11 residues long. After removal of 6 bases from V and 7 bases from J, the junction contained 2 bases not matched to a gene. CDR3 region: CAISRDSEAFF. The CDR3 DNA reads TGTGCCATCAGCCGGGACAGTGAAGCTTTCTTT.

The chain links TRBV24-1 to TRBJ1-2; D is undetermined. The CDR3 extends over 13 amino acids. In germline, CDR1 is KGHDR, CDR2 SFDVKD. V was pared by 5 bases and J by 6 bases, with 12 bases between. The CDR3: CATSARSGDGYTF. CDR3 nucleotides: TGTGCCACCAGTGCGAGGTCCGGAGATGGCTACACCTTC.

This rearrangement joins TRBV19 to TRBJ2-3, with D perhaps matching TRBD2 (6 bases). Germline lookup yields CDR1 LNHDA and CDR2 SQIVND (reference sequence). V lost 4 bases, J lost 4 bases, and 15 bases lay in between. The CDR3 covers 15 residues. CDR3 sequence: CASSTGTYLPDTQYF. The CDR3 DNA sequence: TGTGCCAGTAGTACGGGGACTTACCTGCCAGATACGCAGTATTTT.

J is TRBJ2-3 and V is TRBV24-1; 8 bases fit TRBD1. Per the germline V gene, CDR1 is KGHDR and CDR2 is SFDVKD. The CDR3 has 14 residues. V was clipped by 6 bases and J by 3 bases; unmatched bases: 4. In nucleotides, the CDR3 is TGTGCCACCAGTTCAGGGGGCGCAACAGATACGCAGTATTTT. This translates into CATSSGGATDTQYF.

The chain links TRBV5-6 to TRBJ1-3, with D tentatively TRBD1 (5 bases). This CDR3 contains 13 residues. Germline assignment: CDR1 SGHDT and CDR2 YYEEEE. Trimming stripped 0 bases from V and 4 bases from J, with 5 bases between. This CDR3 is CASSLDRGNTIYF. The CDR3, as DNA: TGTGCCAGCAGCTTGGACAGGGGAAACACCATATATTTT.

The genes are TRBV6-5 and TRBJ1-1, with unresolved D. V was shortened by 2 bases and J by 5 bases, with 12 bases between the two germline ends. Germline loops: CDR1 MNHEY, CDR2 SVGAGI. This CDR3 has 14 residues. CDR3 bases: TGTGCCAGCAGTTACATGCCTCCGGGAACTGAAGCTTTCTTT. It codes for CASSYMPPGTEAFF.

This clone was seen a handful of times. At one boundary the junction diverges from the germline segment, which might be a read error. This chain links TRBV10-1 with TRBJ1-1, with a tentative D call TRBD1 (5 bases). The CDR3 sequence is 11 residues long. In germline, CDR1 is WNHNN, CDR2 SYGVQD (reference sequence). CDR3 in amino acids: CPGGDPEVAFF. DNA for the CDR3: TGTCCGGGCGGGGACCCCGAGGTGGCTTTCTTT.

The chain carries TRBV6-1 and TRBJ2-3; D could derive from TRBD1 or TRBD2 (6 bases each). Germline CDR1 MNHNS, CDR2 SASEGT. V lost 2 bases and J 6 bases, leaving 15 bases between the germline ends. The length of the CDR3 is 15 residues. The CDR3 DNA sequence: TGTGCCAGCAGTGAAAGGGGGATACGGGAGGATACGCAGTATTTT. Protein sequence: CASSERGIREDTQYF.

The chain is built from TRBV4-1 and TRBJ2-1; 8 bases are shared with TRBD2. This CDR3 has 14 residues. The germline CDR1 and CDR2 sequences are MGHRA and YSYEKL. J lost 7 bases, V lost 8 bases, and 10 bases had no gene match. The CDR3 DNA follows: TGCGCCAGCCGTGGTGCGGGGGGTGGAAATGAGCAGTTCTTC. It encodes CASRGAGGGNEQFF.

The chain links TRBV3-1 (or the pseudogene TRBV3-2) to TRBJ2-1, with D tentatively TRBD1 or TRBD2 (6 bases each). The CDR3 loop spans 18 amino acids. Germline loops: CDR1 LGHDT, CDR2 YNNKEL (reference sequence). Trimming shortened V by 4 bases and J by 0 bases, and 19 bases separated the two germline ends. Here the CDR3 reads CASSPPRGAVSSYNEQFF. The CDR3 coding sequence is TGTGCCAGCAGCCCCCCTAGGGGGGCCGTAAGCTCCTACAATGAGCAGTTCTTC.

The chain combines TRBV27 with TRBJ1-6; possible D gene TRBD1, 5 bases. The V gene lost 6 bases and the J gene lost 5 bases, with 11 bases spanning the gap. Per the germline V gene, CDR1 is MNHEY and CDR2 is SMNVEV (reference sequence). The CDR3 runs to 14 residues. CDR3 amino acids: CASRPRQNNSPLHF. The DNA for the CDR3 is TGTGCCAGCAGACCTAGACAGAATAATTCACCCCTCCACTTT.

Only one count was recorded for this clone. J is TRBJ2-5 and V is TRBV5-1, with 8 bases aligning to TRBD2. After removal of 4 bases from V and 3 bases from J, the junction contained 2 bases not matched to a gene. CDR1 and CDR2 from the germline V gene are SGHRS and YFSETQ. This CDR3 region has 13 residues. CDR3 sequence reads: CASSRLAKETQYF. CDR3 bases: TGCGCCAGCAGCCGACTAGCGAAAGAGACCCAGTACTTC.